This TCR beta chain was observed in a study of CD8+ T cells in alopecia areata. cDNA prepared by RNA extraction and subsequent reverse transcription served as the template for sequencing. The data were produced by immunoSEQ multiplex PCR, yet TCRdb's version contains in-frame clones alone and is incomplete. Of more than 90,000 clones in the sample, more than 55% were seen once. Treatment specified: oral pan-JAK inhibitor, 5-10 mg twice daily. CDR1 is MNHEY, CDR2 SMNVEV, per germline (reference sequence). Trimming removed 6 bases from V and 1 base from J, with 9 bases in between. This CDR3 spans 13 amino acids.

The J gene is TRBJ2-5, the V gene TRBV27; the D is unclear. Sequenced material: CD8+ T cells sorted from blood, taken at week 4, from a patient treated with tofacitinib. This clonotype was obtained from a human donor with alopecia areata. This CDR3 is CASRRALQETQYF. The DNA of the CDR3 is TGTGCCAGCAGACGGGCACTCCAAGAGACCCAGTACTTC.